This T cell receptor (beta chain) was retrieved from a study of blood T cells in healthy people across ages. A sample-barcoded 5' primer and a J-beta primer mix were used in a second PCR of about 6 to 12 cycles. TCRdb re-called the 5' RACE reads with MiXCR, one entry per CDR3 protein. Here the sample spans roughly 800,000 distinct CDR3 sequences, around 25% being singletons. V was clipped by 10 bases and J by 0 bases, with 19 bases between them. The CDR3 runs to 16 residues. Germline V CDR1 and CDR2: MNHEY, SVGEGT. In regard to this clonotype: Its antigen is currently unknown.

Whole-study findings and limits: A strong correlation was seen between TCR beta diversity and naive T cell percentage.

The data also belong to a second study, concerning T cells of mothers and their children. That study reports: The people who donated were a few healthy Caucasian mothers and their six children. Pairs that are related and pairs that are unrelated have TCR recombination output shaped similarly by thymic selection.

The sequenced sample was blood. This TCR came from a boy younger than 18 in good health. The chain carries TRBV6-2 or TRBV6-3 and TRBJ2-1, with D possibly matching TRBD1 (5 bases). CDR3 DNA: TGTGCCACTTCACCCCTGGACAAGCCCTCCTACAATGAGCAGTTCTTC. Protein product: CATSPLDKPSYNEQFF.